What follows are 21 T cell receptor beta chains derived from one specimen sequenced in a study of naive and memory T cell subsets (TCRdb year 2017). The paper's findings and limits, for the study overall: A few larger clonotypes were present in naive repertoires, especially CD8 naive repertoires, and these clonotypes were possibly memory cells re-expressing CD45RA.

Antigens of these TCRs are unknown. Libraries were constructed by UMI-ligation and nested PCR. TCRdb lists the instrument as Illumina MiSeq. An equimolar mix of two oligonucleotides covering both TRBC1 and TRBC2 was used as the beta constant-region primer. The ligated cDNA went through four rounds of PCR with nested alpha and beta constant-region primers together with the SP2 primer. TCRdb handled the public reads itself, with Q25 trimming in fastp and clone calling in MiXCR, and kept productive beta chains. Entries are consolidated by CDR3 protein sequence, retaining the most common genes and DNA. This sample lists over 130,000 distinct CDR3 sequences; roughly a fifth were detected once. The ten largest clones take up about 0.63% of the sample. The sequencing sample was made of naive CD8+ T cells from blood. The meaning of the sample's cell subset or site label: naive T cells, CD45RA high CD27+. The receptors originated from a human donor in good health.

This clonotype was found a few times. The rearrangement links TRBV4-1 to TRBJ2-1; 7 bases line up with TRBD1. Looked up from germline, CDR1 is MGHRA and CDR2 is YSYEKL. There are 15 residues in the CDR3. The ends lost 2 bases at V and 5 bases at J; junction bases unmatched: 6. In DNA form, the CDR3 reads TGCGCCAGCAGCCAACTGCCAGGGGGTCACAATGAGCAGTTCTTC. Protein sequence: CASSQLPGGHNEQFF.

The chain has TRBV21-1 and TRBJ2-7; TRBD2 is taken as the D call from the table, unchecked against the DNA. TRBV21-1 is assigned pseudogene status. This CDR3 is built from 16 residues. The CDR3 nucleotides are TGTGCCAGCAGCGCTCCCTTAAGCGGGGGCTCCTACGAGCAGTACTTC. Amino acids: CASSAPLSGGSYEQYF.

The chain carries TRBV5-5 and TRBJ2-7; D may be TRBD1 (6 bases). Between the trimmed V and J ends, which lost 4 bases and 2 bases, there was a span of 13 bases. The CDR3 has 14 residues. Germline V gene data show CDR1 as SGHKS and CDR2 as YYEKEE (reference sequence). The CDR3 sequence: CASSPGQTTYEQYF. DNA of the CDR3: TGTGCCAGCAGCCCCGGACAGACCACCTACGAGCAGTACTTC.

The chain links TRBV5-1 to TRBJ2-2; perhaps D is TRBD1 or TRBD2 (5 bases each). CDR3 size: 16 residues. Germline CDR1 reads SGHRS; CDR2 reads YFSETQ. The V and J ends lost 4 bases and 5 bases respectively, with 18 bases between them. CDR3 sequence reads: CASSPLSGTSTGELFF. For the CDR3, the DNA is TGCGCCAGCAGCCCCCTGTCCGGGACGTCAACCGGGGAGCTGTTTTTT.

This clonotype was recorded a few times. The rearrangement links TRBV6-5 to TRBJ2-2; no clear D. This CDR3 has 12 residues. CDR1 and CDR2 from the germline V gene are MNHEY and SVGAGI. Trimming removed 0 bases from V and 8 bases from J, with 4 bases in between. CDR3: CASSYSGGELFF. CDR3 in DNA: TGTGCCAGCAGTTACTCTGGTGGGGAGCTGTTTTTT.

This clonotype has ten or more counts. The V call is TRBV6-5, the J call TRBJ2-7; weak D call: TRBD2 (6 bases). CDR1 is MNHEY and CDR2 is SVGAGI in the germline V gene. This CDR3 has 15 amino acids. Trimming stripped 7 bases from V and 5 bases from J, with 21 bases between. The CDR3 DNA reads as TGTGCCAGCACCATGACCGTCGGGAGTGTGCACGAGCAGTACTTC. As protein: CASTMTVGSVHEQYF.

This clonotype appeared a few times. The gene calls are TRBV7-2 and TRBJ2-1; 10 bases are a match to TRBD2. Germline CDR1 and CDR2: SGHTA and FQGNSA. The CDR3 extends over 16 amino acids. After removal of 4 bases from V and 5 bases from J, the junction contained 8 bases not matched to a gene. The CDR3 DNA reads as TGTGCCAGCAGCTCCCTAAGCGGGAGGGGGAACAATGAGCAGTTCTTC. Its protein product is CASSSLSGRGNNEQFF.

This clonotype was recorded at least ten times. The CDR3 bases are TGTGCCAGCAGTTTTCTACAGGGGAGTCGCACTGAAGCTTTCTTT. Protein product: CASSFLQGSRTEAFF. This rearrangement joins TRBV27 to TRBJ1-1; 7 bases fit TRBD1. Trimming removed 3 bases from V and 4 bases from J; junction bases left unmatched: 8. The V gene's germline CDR1 is MNHEY and CDR2 SMNVEV (reference sequence). The CDR3 length is 15 residues.

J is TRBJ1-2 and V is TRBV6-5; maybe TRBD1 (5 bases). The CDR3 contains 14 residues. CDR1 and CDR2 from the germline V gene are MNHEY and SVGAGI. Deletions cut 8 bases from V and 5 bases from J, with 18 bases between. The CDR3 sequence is CASRLSREEYGYTF. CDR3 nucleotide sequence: TGTGCCAGCCGTTTAAGCAGGGAGGAATATGGCTACACCTTC.

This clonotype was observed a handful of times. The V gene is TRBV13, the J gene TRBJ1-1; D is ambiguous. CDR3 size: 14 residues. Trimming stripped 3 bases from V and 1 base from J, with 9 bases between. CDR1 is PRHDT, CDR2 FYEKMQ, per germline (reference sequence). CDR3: CASSFKNGNTEAFF. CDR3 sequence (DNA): TGTGCCAGCAGCTTTAAGAATGGGAACACTGAAGCTTTCTTT.

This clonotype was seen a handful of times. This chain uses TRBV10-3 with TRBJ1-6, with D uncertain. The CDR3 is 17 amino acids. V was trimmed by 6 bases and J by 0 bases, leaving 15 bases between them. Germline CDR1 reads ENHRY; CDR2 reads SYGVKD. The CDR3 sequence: CAISPVAADSYNSPLHF. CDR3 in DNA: TGTGCCATCAGCCCTGTTGCAGCCGACTCCTATAATTCACCCCTCCACTTT.

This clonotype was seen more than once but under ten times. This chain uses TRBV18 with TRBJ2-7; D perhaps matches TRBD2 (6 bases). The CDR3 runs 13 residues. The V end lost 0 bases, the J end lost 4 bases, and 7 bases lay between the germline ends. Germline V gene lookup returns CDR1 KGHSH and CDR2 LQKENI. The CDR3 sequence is CASSPPGGYEQYF. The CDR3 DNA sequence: TGTGCCAGCTCACCACCGGGGGGATACGAGCAGTACTTC.

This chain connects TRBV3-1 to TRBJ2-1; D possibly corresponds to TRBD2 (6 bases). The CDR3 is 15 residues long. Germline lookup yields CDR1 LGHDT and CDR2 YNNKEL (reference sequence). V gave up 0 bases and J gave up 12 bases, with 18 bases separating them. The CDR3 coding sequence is TGTGCCAGCAGCCAAGATGGAGCGGGTCCTCGGCGGCAGTTCTTC. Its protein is CASSQDGAGPRRQFF.

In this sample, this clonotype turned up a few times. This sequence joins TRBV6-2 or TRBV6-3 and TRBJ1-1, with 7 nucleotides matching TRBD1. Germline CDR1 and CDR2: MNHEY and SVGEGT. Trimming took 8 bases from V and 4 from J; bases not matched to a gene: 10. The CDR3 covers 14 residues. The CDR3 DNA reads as TGTGCCAGCGGACCAAACACAGGGGTCACTGAAGCTTTCTTT. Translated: CASGPNTGVTEAFF.

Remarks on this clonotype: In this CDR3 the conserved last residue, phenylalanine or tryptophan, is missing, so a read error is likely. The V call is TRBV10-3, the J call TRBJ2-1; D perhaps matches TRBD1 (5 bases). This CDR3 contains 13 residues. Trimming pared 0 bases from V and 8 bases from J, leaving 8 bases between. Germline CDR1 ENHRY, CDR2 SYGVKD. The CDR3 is CAISESMTDEQFS. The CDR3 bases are TGTGCCATCAGTGAGTCGATGACAGATGAGCAGTTCTCC.

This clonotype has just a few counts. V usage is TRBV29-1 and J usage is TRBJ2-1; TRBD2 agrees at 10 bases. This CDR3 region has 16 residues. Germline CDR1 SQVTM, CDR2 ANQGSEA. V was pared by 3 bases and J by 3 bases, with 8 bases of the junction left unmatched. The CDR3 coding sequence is TGCAGCGTTGACCATCAAAGGACTAGCGGCTACAATGAGCAGTTCTTC. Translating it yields CSVDHQRTSGYNEQFF.

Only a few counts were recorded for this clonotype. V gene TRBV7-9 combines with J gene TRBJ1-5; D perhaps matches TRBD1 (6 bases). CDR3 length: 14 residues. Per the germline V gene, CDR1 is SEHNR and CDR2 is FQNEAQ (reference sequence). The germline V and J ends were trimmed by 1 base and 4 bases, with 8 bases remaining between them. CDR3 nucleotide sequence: TGTGCCAGCAGCTTAGTAGGGGGGAATCAGCCCCAGCATTTT. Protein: CASSLVGGNQPQHF.

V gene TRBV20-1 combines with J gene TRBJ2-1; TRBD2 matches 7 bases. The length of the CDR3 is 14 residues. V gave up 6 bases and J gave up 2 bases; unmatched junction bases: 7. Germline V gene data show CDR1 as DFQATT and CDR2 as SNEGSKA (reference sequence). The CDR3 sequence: CSAPGTMAYNEQFF. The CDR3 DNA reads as TGCAGTGCCCCCGGGACTATGGCCTACAATGAGCAGTTCTTC.

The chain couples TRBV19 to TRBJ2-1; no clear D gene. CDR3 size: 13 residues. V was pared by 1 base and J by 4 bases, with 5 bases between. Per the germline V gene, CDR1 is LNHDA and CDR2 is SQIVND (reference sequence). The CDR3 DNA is TGTGCCAGTAGTATAGCGGTTTACAATGAGCAGTTCTTC. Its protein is CASSIAVYNEQFF.

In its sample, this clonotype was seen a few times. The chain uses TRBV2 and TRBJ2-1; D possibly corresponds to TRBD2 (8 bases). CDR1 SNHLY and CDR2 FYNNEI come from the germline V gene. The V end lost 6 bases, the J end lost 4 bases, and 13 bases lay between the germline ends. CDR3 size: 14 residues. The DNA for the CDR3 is TGTGCCAGCAGCGTAGCGGGACAGTACAATGAGCAGTTCTTC. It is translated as CASSVAGQYNEQFF.

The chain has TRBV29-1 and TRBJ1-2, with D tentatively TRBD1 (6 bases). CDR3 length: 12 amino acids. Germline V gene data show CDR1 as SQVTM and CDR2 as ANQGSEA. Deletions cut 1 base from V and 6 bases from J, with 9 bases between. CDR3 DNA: TGCAGCGTTGAAGGGCAGGGGAATGGCTACACCTTC. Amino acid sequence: CSVEGQGNGYTF. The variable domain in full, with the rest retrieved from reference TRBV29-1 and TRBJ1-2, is SAVISQKPSRDICQRGTSLTIQCQVDSQVTMMFWYRQQPGQSLTLIATANQGSEATYESGFVIDKFPISRPNLTFSTLTVSNMSPEDSSIYLCSVEGQGNGYTFGSGTRLTVV.